These T cell receptor beta chains were read from a single sample in a study of T cell responses to AZD1222 COVID-19 vaccine. Measured with immunoSEQ multiplex PCR; TCRdb has only the in-frame clones, and not every one. The table shows 100,000 to 150,000 clones, with roughly 88% occurring only once. The sample consisted of peripheral blood, taken 28 days after the second AZD1222 dose. These receptor sequences come from an adult who received the AZD1222 COVID-19 vaccine. The CDR3 runs from the conserved cysteine through the conserved F or W. Each record gives: clone size, D gene, CDR3 length, V gene, CDR3 protein. A D gene is named only where the DNA matches it firmly. Rows may omit the clone size; those that give it use once, few, many or a size class.

clone_size: -; d_call: TRBD2; cdr3_length: 15; v_call: TRBV20-1; cdr3_aa: CSASSGGSSYNEQFF
clone_size: -; d_call: TRBD1; cdr3_length: 14; v_call: TRBV28; cdr3_aa: CASSRQGLNSPLHF
clone_size: -; d_call: -; cdr3_length: 16; v_call: TRBV5-1; cdr3_aa: CASSLNPGKRNTEAFF
clone_size: once; d_call: -; cdr3_length: 13; v_call: TRBV5-5; cdr3_aa: CASSDEGSYEQYF
clone_size: -; d_call: TRBD1; cdr3_length: 15; v_call: TRBV24-1; cdr3_aa: CATSDGTGGNYEQYF
clone_size: -; d_call: -; cdr3_length: 15; v_call: TRBV3-1/TRBV3-2; cdr3_aa: CASSQMTGGGYGYTF
clone_size: -; d_call: TRBD2; cdr3_length: 17; v_call: TRBV3-1/TRBV3-2; cdr3_aa: CASSQRLAGVRPDTQYF
clone_size: -; d_call: -; cdr3_length: 12; v_call: TRBV28; cdr3_aa: CASHGRGEKLFF
clone_size: once; d_call: TRBD2; cdr3_length: 15; v_call: TRBV5-1; cdr3_aa: CASSLGPSGNFEQFF
clone_size: -; d_call: TRBD2; cdr3_length: 13; v_call: TRBV19; cdr3_aa: CASSSGSSYEQYF
clone_size: -; d_call: TRBD1; cdr3_length: 15; v_call: TRBV27; cdr3_aa: CASSLLGQVNQPQHF
clone_size: -; d_call: TRBD2; cdr3_length: 16; v_call: TRBV7-9; cdr3_aa: CASSTPGTSDYYEQYF
clone_size: -; d_call: TRBD2; cdr3_length: 15; v_call: TRBV28; cdr3_aa: CASSLPQREYNEQFF
clone_size: -; d_call: -; cdr3_length: 15; v_call: TRBV24-1; cdr3_aa: CATSAGRVGTDTQYF
clone_size: -; d_call: TRBD2; cdr3_length: 15; v_call: TRBV5-1; cdr3_aa: CASSLEAGGYPTQYF
clone_size: few; d_call: -; cdr3_length: 14; v_call: TRBV9; cdr3_aa: CASSVRDLGGEQFF
clone_size: -; d_call: TRBD1; cdr3_length: 15; v_call: TRBV5-1; cdr3_aa: CASSLTGGYTGELFF
clone_size: -; d_call: -; cdr3_length: 15; v_call: TRBV5-1; cdr3_aa: CASSLLGPDRFELFF
clone_size: once; d_call: TRBD1; cdr3_length: 15; v_call: TRBV5-1; cdr3_aa: CASSTTGSGANVLTF
clone_size: once; d_call: -; cdr3_length: 13; v_call: TRBV6-5; cdr3_aa: CASSYSGARGYTF
clone_size: -; d_call: -; cdr3_length: 13; v_call: TRBV7-8; cdr3_aa: CASSRGAGSGYTF
clone_size: -; d_call: -; cdr3_length: 14; v_call: TRBV11-2; cdr3_aa: CASSFLGSNTEAFF
clone_size: -; d_call: TRBD1; cdr3_length: 16; v_call: TRBV11-2; cdr3_aa: CASSSPGTGGLETQYF
clone_size: -; d_call: -; cdr3_length: 15; v_call: TRBV5-4; cdr3_aa: CASSLLGSSGNTIYF
clone_size: once; d_call: -; cdr3_length: 15; v_call: TRBV5-1; cdr3_aa: CASSSLGATNEKLFF
clone_size: -; d_call: TRBD1; cdr3_length: 17; v_call: TRBV5-1; cdr3_aa: CASSSPTTGGGASPLHF
clone_size: -; d_call: TRBD1; cdr3_length: 14; v_call: TRBV5-1; cdr3_aa: CASSFSGGHEKLFF
clone_size: -; d_call: -; cdr3_length: 15; v_call: TRBV19; cdr3_aa: CASSPTHRRDQPQHF
clone_size: -; d_call: -; cdr3_length: 15; v_call: TRBV9; cdr3_aa: CASSYGTMNTGELFF